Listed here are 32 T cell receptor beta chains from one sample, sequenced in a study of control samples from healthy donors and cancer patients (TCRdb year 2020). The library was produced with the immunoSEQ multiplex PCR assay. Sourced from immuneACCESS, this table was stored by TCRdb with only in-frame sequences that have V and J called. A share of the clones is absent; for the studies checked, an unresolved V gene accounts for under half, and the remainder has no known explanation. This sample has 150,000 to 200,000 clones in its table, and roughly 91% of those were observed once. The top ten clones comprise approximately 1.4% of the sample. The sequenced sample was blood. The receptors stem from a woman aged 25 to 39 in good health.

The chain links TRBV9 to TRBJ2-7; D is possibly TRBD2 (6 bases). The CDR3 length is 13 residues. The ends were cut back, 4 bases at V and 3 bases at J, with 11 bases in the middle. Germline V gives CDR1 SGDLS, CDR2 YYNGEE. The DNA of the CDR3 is TGTGCCAGCAGCCCACCGACTAGCTACGAGCAGTACTTC. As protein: CASSPPTSYEQYF.

CDR3 sequence: CATSREGNEQYF. The CDR3 DNA reads as TGTGCCACCAGCAGAGAGGGGAACGAGCAGTACTTC. The chain couples TRBV15 to TRBJ2-7; D is unresolved. Germline CDR1 and CDR2: LNHNV and YYDKDF (reference sequence). CDR3 length: 12 amino acids. Trimming cost V 0 bases and J 5 bases, with 5 bases left between them.

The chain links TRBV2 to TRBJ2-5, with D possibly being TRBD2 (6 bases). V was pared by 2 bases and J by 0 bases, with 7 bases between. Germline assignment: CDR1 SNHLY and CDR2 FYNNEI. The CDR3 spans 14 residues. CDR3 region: CASSELANQETQYF. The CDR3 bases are TGTGCCAGCAGTGAACTAGCGAACCAAGAGACCCAGTACTTC.

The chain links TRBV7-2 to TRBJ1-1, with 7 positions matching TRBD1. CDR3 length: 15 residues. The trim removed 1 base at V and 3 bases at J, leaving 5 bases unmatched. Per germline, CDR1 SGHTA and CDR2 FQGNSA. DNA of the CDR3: TGTGCCAGCAGCTTAGAGACAGGGCGGGACACTGAAGCTTTCTTT. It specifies CASSLETGRDTEAFF.

The CDR3 DNA reads TGTGCCAGCAGCTGGACAGAGCCTAGCACAGATACGCAGTATTTT. Residues: CASSWTEPSTDTQYF. This chain uses TRBV6-6 with TRBJ2-3; D perhaps matches TRBD1 (6 bases). Trimming removed 6 bases at V and 0 bases at J, with 13 bases between. CDR3 length: 15 residues. Germline V gives CDR1 MNHNY, CDR2 SVGAGI (reference sequence).

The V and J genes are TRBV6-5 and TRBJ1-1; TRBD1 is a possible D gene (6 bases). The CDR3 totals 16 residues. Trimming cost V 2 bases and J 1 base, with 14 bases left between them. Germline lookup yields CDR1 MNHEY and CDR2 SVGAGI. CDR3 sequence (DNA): TGTGCCAGCAGTTACCTGTCTCGGGGGCGGAACACTGAAGCTTTCTTT. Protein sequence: CASSYLSRGRNTEAFF.

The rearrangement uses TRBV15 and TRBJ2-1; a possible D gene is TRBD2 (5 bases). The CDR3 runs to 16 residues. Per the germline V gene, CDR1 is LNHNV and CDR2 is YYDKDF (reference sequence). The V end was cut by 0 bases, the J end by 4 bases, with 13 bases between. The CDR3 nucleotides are TGTGCCACCAGCAGAGATCCCCGGACTGGATACAATGAGCAGTTCTTC. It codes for CATSRDPRTGYNEQFF.

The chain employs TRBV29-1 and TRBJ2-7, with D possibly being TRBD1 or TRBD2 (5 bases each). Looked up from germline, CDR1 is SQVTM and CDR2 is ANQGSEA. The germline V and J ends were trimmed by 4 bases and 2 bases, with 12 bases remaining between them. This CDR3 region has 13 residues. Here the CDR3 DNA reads TGCAGCGTTGCCGGGACGGAAGCCTACGAGCAGTACTTC. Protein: CSVAGTEAYEQYF.

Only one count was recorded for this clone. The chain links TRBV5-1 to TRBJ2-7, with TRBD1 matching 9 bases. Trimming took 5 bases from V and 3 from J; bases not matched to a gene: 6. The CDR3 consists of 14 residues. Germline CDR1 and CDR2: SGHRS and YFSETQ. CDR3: CASSPGTGYYEQYF. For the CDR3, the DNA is TGCGCCAGCAGTCCCGGGACAGGGTACTACGAGCAGTACTTC.

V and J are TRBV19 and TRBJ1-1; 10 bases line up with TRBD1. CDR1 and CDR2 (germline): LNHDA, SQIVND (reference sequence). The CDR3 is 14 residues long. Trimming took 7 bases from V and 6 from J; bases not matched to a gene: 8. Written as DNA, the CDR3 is TGTGCCAGTACCGCGGGACAGGGGAAGGCTGAAGCTTTCTTT. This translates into CASTAGQGKAEAFF.

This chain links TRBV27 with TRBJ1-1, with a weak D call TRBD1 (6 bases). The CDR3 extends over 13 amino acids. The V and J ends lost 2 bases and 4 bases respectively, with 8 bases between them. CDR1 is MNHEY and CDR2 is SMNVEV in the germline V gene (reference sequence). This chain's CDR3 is CASSLGQTTEAFF. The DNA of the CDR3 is TGTGCCAGCAGTTTAGGACAGACCACTGAAGCTTTCTTT.

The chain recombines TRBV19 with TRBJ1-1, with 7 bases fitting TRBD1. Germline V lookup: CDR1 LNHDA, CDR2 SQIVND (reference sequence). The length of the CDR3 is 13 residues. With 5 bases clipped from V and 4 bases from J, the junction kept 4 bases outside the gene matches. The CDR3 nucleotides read TGTGCCAGTAGTGCCTGGACAGGCACTGAAGCTTTCTTT. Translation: CASSAWTGTEAFF.

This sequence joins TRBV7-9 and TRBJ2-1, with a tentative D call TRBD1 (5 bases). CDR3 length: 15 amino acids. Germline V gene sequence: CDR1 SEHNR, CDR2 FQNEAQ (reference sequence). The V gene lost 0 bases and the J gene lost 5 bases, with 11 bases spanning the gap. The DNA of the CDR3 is TGTGCCAGCAGCTTAGCCAGGGTAGGGGACAATGAGCAGTTCTTC. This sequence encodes CASSLARVGDNEQFF.

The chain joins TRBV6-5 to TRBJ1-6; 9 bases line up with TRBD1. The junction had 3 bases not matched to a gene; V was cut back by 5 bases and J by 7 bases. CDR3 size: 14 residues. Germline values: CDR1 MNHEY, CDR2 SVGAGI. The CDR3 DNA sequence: TGTGCCAGCAGTAACAGGGGGCCGAATTCACCCCTCCACTTT. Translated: CASSNRGPNSPLHF.

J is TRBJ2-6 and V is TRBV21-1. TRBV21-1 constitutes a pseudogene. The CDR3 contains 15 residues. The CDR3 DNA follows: TGTGCCAGCAGCAAAGGAAGCTCTGGGGCCAACGTCCTGACTTTC. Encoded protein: CASSKGSSGANVLTF.

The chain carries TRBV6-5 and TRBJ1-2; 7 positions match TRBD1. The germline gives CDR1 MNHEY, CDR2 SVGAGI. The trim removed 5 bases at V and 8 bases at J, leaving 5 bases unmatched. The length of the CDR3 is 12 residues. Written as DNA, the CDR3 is TGTGCCAGCAGTCTCGACAGGGTAGGCTACACCTTC. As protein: CASSLDRVGYTF.

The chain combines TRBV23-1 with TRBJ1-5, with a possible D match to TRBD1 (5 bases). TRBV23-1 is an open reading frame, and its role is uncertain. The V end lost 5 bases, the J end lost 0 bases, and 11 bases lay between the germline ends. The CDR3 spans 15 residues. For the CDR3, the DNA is TGCGCCAGCAGTTCCCGCGACAGTAGCAATCAGCCCCAGCATTTT. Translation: CASSSRDSSNQPQHF.

CDR3 region: CASSPPNPGQSYGYTF. The DNA for the CDR3 is TGTGCCAGCTCACCACCGAACCCGGGACAGTCCTATGGCTACACCTTC. The gene calls are TRBV18 and TRBJ1-2; 7 nucleotides line up with TRBD1. Losses at the gene ends were 0 bases for V and 4 bases for J; bases not matched to a gene: 8. The germline V gene has CDR1 KGHSH and CDR2 LQKENI. This CDR3 comprises 16 residues.

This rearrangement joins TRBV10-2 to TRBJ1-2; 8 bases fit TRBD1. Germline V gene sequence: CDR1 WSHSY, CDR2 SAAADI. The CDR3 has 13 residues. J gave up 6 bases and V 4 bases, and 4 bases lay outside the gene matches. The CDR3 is CASSGTGGNGYTF. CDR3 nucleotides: TGCGCCAGCAGTGGAACAGGGGGGAATGGCTACACCTTC.

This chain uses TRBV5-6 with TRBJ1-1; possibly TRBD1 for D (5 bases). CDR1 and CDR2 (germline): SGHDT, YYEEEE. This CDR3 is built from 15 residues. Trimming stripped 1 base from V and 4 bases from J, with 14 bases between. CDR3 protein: CASSLYGGGITEAFF. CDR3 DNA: TGTGCCAGCAGCTTGTACGGGGGAGGGATCACTGAAGCTTTCTTT.

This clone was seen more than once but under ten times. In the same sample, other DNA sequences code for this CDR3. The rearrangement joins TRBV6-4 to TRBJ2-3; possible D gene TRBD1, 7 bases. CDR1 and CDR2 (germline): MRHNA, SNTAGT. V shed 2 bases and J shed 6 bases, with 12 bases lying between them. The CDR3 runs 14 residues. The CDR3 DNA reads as TGTGCCAGCAGTGACGGTCAGGGGGGTGATACGCAGTATTTT. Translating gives CASSDGQGGDTQYF.

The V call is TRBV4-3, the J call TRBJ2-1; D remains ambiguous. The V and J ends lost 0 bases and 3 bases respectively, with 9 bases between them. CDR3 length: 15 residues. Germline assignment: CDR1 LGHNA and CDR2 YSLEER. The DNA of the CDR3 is TGCGCCAGCAGCCAAGAGGGTACTATCTACAATGAGCAGTTCTTC. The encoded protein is CASSQEGTIYNEQFF.

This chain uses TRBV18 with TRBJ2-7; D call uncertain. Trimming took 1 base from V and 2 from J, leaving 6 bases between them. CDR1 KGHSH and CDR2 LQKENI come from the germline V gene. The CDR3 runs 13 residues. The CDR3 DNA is TGTGCCAGCTCACCACTTCGGACCTACGAGCAGTACTTC. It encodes CASSPLRTYEQYF.

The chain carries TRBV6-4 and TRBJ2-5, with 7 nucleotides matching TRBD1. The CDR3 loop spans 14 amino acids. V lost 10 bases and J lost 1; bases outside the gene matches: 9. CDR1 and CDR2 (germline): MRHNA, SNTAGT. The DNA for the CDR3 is TGTGCCACCCTCCGGGACAGTATCCAAGAGACCCAGTACTTC. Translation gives CATLRDSIQETQYF.

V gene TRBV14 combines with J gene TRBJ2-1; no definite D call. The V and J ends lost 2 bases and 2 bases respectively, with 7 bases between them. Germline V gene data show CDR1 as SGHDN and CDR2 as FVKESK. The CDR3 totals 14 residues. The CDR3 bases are TGTGCCAGCAGCCAACAAACTACCTACAATGAGCAGTTCTTC. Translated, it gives CASSQQTTYNEQFF.

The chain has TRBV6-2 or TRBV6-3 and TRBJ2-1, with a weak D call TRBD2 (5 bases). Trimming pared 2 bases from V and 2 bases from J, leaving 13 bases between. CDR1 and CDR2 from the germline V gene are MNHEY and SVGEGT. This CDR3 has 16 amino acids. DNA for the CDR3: TGTGCCAGCAGTTACCCGGACTCCCAGACCTACAATGAGCAGTTCTTC. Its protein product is CASSYPDSQTYNEQFF.

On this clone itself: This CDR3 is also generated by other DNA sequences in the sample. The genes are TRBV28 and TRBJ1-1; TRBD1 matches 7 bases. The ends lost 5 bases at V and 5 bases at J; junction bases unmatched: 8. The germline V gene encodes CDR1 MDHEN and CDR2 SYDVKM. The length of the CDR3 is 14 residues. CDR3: CASSPQGRGTEAFF. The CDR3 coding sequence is TGTGCCAGCAGTCCACAGGGGCGCGGAACTGAAGCTTTCTTT.

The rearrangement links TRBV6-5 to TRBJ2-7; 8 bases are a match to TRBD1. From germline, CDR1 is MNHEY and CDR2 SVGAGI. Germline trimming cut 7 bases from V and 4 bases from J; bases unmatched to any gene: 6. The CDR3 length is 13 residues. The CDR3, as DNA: TGTGCCAGCATGTCCGGACAGGGATACGAGCAGTACTTC. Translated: CASMSGQGYEQYF.

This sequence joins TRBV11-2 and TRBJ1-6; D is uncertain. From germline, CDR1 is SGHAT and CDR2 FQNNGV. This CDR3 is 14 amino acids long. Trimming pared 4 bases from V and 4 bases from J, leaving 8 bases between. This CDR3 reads CASSSGWYNSPLHF. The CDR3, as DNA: TGTGCCAGCAGCTCCGGGTGGTATAATTCACCCCTCCACTTT. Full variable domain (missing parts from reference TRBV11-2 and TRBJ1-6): EAGVAQSPRYKIIEKRQSVAFWCNPISGHATLYWYQQILGQGPKLLIQFQNNGVVDDSQLPKDRFSAERLKGVDSTLKIQPAKLEDSAVYLCASSSGWYNSPLHFGNGTRLTVT.

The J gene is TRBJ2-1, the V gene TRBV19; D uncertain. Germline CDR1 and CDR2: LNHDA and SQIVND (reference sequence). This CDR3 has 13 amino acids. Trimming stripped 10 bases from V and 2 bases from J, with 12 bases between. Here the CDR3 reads CATRHLAYNEQFF. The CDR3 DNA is TGTGCCACCCGACACCTAGCCTACAATGAGCAGTTCTTC. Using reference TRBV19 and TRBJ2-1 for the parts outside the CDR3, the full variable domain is DGGITQSPKYLFRKEGQNVTLSCEQNLNHDAMYWYRQDPGQGLRLIYYSQIVNDFQKGDIAEGYSVSREKKESFPLTVTSAQKNPTAFYLCATRHLAYNEQFFGPGTRLTVL.

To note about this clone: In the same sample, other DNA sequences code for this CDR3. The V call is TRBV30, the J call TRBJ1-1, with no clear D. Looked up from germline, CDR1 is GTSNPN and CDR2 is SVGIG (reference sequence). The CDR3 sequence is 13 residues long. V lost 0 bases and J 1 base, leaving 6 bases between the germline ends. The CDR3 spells CAWSVAGNTEAFF. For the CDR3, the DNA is TGTGCCTGGAGTGTAGCCGGGAACACTGAAGCTTTCTTT. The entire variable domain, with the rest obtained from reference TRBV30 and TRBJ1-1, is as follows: SQTIHQWPATLVQPVGSPLSLECTVEGTSNPNLYWYRQAAGRGLQLLFYSVGIGQISSEVPQNLSASRPQDRQFILSSKKLLLSDSGFYLCAWSVAGNTEAFFGQGTRLTVV.

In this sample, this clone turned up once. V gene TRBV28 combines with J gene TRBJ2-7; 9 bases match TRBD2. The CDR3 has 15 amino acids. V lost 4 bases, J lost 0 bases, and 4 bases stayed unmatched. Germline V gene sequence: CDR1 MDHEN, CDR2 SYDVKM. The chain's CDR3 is CASSSAGGSSYEQYF. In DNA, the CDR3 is TGTGCCAGCAGTTCTGCGGGAGGGAGCTCCTACGAGCAGTACTTC.